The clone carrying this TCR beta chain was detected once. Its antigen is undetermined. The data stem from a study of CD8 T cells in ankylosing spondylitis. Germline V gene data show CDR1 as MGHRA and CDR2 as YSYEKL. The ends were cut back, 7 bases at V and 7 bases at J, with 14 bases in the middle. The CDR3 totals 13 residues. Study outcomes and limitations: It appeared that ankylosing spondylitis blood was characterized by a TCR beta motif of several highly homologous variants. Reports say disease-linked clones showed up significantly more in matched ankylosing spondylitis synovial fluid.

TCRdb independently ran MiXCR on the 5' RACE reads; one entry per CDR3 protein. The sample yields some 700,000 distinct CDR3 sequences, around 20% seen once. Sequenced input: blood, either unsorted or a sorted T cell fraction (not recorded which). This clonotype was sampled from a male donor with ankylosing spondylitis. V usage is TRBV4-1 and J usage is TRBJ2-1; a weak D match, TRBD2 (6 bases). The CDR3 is CASISDGGNEQFF. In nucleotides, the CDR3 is TGCGCCAGCATCTCCGATGGGGGGAATGAGCAGTTCTTC.